This TCR beta chain was identified during a study of post-analysis software for immune sequencing data. Points on this clonotype: What it binds is not known.

Unique molecular identifiers were built into the TCR beta cDNA libraries. TCRdb re-called the PCR reads with MiXCR, one entry per CDR3 protein. The sample lists hundreds of thousands of distinct CDR3 sequences, about 44% seen once, with roughly 1.7% in the top ten. The CDR3 spans 13 residues. The V end lost 6 bases, the J end lost 0 bases, and 9 bases lay between the germline ends. Germline V gene sequence: CDR1 SNHLY, CDR2 FYNNEI. Study findings and constraints: Controls significantly exceeded multiple sclerosis patients in normalized Chao1 diversity. The study found TRBV5-6, TRBV5-1 and TRBV20-1 among about five TRBV segments more frequent in patients than controls.

Sequenced sample: blood. This receptor was taken from a girl aged 5-17 years with multiple sclerosis. This chain connects TRBV2 to TRBJ2-7; D ambiguous. CDR3 coding DNA: TGTGCCAGCAGGGACGGAAACTCCTACGAGCAGTACTTC. It encodes CASRDGNSYEQYF.